This TCR beta chain was captured in a study of PD-1 blockade in classical Hodgkin lymphoma (dated by TCRdb to the early 2020s). The library was produced with the immunoSEQ multiplex PCR assay. The table comes from immuneACCESS by way of TCRdb, which keeps in-frame sequences with V and J called. Part of the clones is missing from these tables; in studies checked, under half for an unresolved V gene and the rest for unknown reasons. Present in this sample are tens of thousands of clones, roughly 86% of which were seen just once. The ten most abundant clones make up approximately 7% of the sample. This specimen's time point label, interpreted: cycle 4 day 1 (C4D1), after six to seven weeks of nivolumab. Relapse after autologous stem cell transplantation had occurred in all trial patients, and cohorts A, B and C were distinguished by prior brentuximab vedotin exposure. The sequences come from peripheral blood mononuclear cells (PBMCs), collected before the fourth cycle of nivolumab. These receptors came from a human donor with classical Hodgkin lymphoma.

This chain links TRBV28 with TRBJ2-7; no reliable D call. The germline V and J ends were trimmed by 6 bases and 2 bases, with 11 bases remaining between them. Germline loops: CDR1 MDHEN, CDR2 SYDVKM. The CDR3 runs 13 residues. CDR3 DNA sequence: TGTGCCAGCAGGATTAGTGCGGCCTACGAGCAGTACTTC. This translates into CASRISAAYEQYF.